Included here is one T cell receptor beta chain sequence, with context. Its target is unknown. The study recruited hyperthyroidism patients aged 18 to 65 who were newly diagnosed, under 2 months' duration. Amplification from RNA transcripts yielded the TCR beta CDR3 regions. First-round RT-PCR employed HTBI primers, with a second-round multiplex PCR after it. TCRdb re-called the multiplex PCR reads through MiXCR, storing one row per CDR3 protein. This table has roughly 1.1 million distinct CDR3 sequences, 35% to 40% appearing once. Trimming at V came to 2 bases and at J to 9 bases, leaving 7 bases not matched to a gene. The length of the CDR3 is 15 residues. In germline, CDR1 is ENHRY, CDR2 SYGVKD. This entry belongs to a study of Graves' ophthalmopathy and Graves' hyperthyroidism. Study background: Hyperthyroidism showing no ophthalmopathy within 18 months of follow-up was stable. The study's findings and limits: Most expanded clonotypes in thyroid above 0.001 frequency also showed up in blood. Forecasting of ophthalmopathy progression by the model achieved less than 71% sensitivity and more than 72% specificity.

V and J are TRBV10-3 and TRBJ2-5; 12 bases map to TRBD1. Material for sequencing was peripheral blood or thyroid tissue (not recorded which). This receptor was identified in an adult man with Graves' hyperthyroidism. CDR3 nucleotide sequence: TGTGCCATCAGTGAGGAGGGACAGGGGGCTAGGGCCCAGTACTTC. It is translated as CAISEEGQGARAQYF.